A single TCR beta chain is shown here with its context. What antigen it recognizes has not been identified. No base qualities exist here, and no much larger clone lies one base off it. TCRbeta CDR3 regions were amplified from genomic DNA using the immunoSEQ Assay, a bias-controlled multiplex PCR. The original pipeline was this. Within the assay, amplification of reference gene primers was used to estimate how many nucleated cells each sample contained. To quantify the absolute abundance of each unique TCRbeta CDR3 rearrangement, sequence reads were collapsed and filtered. For each sample, productive Simpson clonality was calculated as the square root of Simpson's diversity index across productive rearrangements. The clones in this table, taken by TCRdb from immuneACCESS, are in-frame only. Not every clone is retained; where verified, under half of the shortfall comes from an unresolved V gene, and the cause of the rest is unknown. From that table come the V and J calls and clone size; the DNA was used to work out D and trimming. Present in this sample are around 150,000 clones, 70% to 85% of which were seen just once. Around 7% of the sample rests with the top ten.

At one collaborating source in Seattle, patients were enrolled during active infection and were followed longitudinally through the course of disease. The collaborating institutions used their own protocols to collect whole blood in K2EDTA tubes. For TCRbeta analysis, collaborator samples were shipped as frozen whole blood, as isolated PBMCs, or as DNA extracted from either sample type. The sample originates from a study of blood T cell repertoires in COVID-19 (dated by TCRdb to 2020 to 2021). With regard to the full study: Collaborator samples came from the United States, Italy and Spain and covered acute and convalescent phases of COVID-19. A freely available public database, intended as a resource for researchers studying the immune response to SARS-CoV-2, is where the repertoires were released. The material from the prospective study consisted of cDNA or gDNA derived from T cells, B-cell-depleted T cells, or PBMCs. Samples were obtained from the ongoing ImmuneRACE study (first 160 participants) and from over 1,000 subjects provided by 6 global collaborators. Subjects who had been exposed to COVID-19, were actively infected with it, or had recovered from it provided the deeply sampled blood TCRbeta repertoires that made up the dataset. Where available, HLA class I and class II types were taken from metadata supplied by the sample provider and were not determined by assay-based typing. Sample metadata almost always included a de-identified subject ID, COVID-19 status, age in years and sex.

At the junction V is shortened by 5 bases and J by 0 bases; bases outside the gene matches: 9. CDR1 SGHDT and CDR2 YYEEEE were looked up in the germline V gene. The CDR3 measures 16 amino acids from cysteine to phenylalanine. Left in the record is the CDR3 DNA by itself, 48 bases read in frame from the first base. Overall study outcomes, separate from this receptor: Clinical and demographic metadata were provided uncurated, with the amount varying by source and participant.

The receptor was isolated from a woman in her forties with COVID-19, enrolled during active disease. Sequencing was performed on peripheral blood. Rearrangement joined TRBV5-6 to TRBJ1-2; 8 junctional bases match TRBD1. The DNA sequence follows: TGTGCCAGCAGTATCCGGGACAGGATCGCTAACTATGGCTACACCTTC. Its product reads: CASSIRDRIANYGYTF.